The rows below give T cell receptor beta chains drawn from one sample of a study of regulatory T cells in long-lasting Graves disease. MiXCR, applied by TCRdb to the multiplex PCR reads, yields one record per CDR3 protein. In the table there are about 380,000 distinct CDR3 sequences, roughly a sixth of which are singletons. Sequencing used peripheral blood mononuclear cells (PBMCs), obtained at new diagnosis, from a patient treated with antithyroid drugs. The receptor source for this set is a female donor with Graves disease. Each CDR3 is given with its conserved first and last residue. The order of the fields is D gene, J gene, clone size, V gene, CDR3 protein, CDR3 DNA. The D gene is left open where the match is weak. Size is omitted from some rows. Given values are once, few, many or a class for expanded clones.

>TRBD2|TRBJ2-1|many|TRBV7-6
CASSFIAGGSRPYNEQFF
TGTGCCAGCAGCTTTATAGCGGGGGGGTCTAGGCCCTACAATGAGCAGTTCTTC
>NA|TRBJ2-2|NA|TRBV11-2
CASSFLPGIGDTGELFF
TGTGCCAGCAGCTTTTTACCTGGGATAGGGGACACCGGGGAGCTGTTTTTT
>TRBD2|TRBJ2-1|NA|TRBV4-1
CASSQVVRLAGGPSYNEQFF
TGCGCCAGCAGCCAAGTCGTTCGACTAGCGGGAGGGCCCTCCTACAATGAGCAGTTCTTC
>NA|TRBJ1-1|many|TRBV29-1
CSVDEGEAFF
TGCAGCGTTGATGAGGGGGAAGCTTTCTTT
>NA|TRBJ1-1|many|TRBV28
CASRGPGSAIDTEAFF
TGTGCCAGCAGGGGGCCGGGCTCTGCGATTGACACTGAAGCTTTCTTT
>NA|TRBJ1-2|few|TRBV19
CASKEGEKGYTF
TGTGCCAGTAAAGAGGGTGAGAAGGGCTACACCTTC
>NA|TRBJ1-2|many|TRBV3-1
CASSQAPPDGYTF
TGTGCCAGCAGCCAAGCCCCGCCGGATGGCTACACCTTC
>TRBD1|TRBJ1-1|NA|TRBV18
CASSPVPGQGTGTEAFF
TGTGCCAGCTCACCCGTCCCGGGACAGGGGACGGGAACTGAAGCTTTCTTT
>TRBD1|TRBJ1-4|NA|TRBV25-1
CASSEGQVTNEKLFF
TGTGCCAGCAGTGAAGGACAGGTGACTAATGAAAAACTGTTTTTT
>NA|TRBJ2-7|many|TRBV10-1
CASSDGGGRHEQYF
TGCGCCAGCAGTGACGGAGGGGGCCGCCACGAGCAGTACTTC
>NA|TRBJ2-5|many|TRBV7-9
CASSPAGGRETQYF
TGTGCCAGCAGCCCTGCCGGGGGGCGAGAGACCCAGTACTTC
>NA|TRBJ1-1|many|TRBV20-1
CSARTQRNTEAFF
TGCAGTGCTAGGACCCAAAGAAACACTGAAGCTTTCTTT
>NA|TRBJ1-1|many|TRBV7-2
CASRFTLFRQNTEAFF
TGTGCCAGCAGATTCACCCTCTTTCGACAGAACACTGAAGCTTTCTTT
>NA|TRBJ1-2|NA|TRBV27
CASSLSGKKGHYGYTF
TGTGCCAGCAGTTTATCGGGGAAAAAAGGGCACTATGGCTACACCTTC
>TRBD1|TRBJ1-6|many|TRBV7-6
CASSNTAGTGHSPLHF
TGTGCCAGCAGCAACACCGCCGGGACAGGTCATTCACCCCTCCACTTT
>NA|TRBJ2-3|many|TRBV7-9
CASSPPREGASTDTQYF
TGTGCCAGCAGCCCCCCCCGGGAGGGGGCAAGCACAGATACGCAGTATTTT
>TRBD1|TRBJ2-7|NA|TRBV5-5
CASSNGQGFPYEQYF
TGTGCCAGCAGCAATGGACAGGGATTCCCCTACGAGCAGTACTTC
>NA|TRBJ2-2|few|TRBV2
CASKRTANTGELFF
TGTGCCAGCAAAAGGACAGCGAACACCGGGGAGCTGTTTTTT
>NA|TRBJ1-2|NA|TRBV27
CASSPRTDNYGYTF
TGTGCCAGCAGTCCCCGGACCGACAACTATGGCTACACCTTC
>NA|TRBJ1-5|NA|TRBV6-2/TRBV6-3
CAGSEADLRQYAQPQHF
TGTGCCGGCAGTGAAGCGGACCTGAGACAGTATGCTCAGCCCCAGCATTTT
>NA|TRBJ2-1|many|TRBV5-1
CASSLLRYNEQFF
TGCGCCAGCAGCTTGTTGAGGTACAATGAGCAGTTCTTC
>NA|TRBJ1-5|many|TRBV12-3/TRBV12-4
CASSLSEELNQPQHF
TGTGCCAGCAGTCTCTCGGAGGAGCTCAATCAGCCCCAGCATTTT
>NA|TRBJ2-7|few|TRBV4-3
CASSQASGKYEQYF
TGTGCCAGCAGCCAAGCGTCAGGGAAATACGAGCAGTACTTC
>NA|TRBJ2-1|once|TRBV10-3
CAISEKAGSYNEQFF
TGTGCCATCAGTGAGAAGGCGGGATCCTACAATGAGCAGTTCTTC
>NA|TRBJ1-1|many|TRBV13
CASSLEKAEAFF
TGTGCCAGCAGCCTTGAGAAGGCTGAAGCTTTCTTT
>TRBD1|TRBJ1-1|NA|TRBV20-1
CSARDYRGLRNTEAFF
TGCAGTGCTAGAGATTACAGGGGTTTACGGAACACTGAAGCTTTCTTT
>NA|TRBJ2-7|many|TRBV6-2/TRBV6-3
CASSEVRDEQYF
TGTGCCAGCAGTGAAGTTAGGGACGAGCAGTACTTC
>NA|TRBJ1-4|many|TRBV27
CASSSVGEGLFF
TGTGCCAGCAGCTCAGTTGGGGAAGGACTGTTTTTT
>NA|TRBJ2-1|few|TRBV28
CASSGDPHYNEQFF
TGTGCCAGCAGTGGGGACCCCCACTACAATGAGCAGTTCTTC
>TRBD2|TRBJ2-3|NA|TRBV4-1
CASGERGGSDTQYF
TGCGCCAGCGGAGAGCGGGGGGGCTCAGATACGCAGTATTTT
>TRBD2|TRBJ2-5|NA|TRBV6-2/TRBV6-3
CASRRAGLGTQYF
TGTGCCAGCAGACGAGCGGGGTTGGGGACCCAGTACTTC
>TRBD1|TRBJ1-2|few|TRBV5-6
CASSLGTGGSNYGYTF
TGTGCCAGCAGCCTGGGGACAGGGGGCTCTAACTATGGCTACACCTTC
>NA|TRBJ2-3|many|TRBV4-1
CASSQLEDTQYF
TGCGCCAGCAGCCAATTAGAAGATACGCAGTATTTT
>NA|TRBJ1-1|many|TRBV2
CASSEDRETEAFF
TGTGCCAGCAGTGAAGACAGGGAGACTGAAGCTTTCTTT
>TRBD1|TRBJ1-1|NA|TRBV29-1
CSVEVYRQGMNTEALF
TGCAGCGTTGAAGTTTACCGACAGGGAATGAACACTGAAGCTCTCTTT
>NA|TRBJ2-5|few|TRBV2
CASSSMSSSSRGETQYF
TGTGCCAGCAGTTCCATGAGTAGCTCCTCTCGGGGAGAGACCCAGTACTTC
>TRBD1|TRBJ2-3|NA|TRBV7-3
CASSLTGGLEDTQYF
TGTGCCAGCAGCTTGACAGGGGGTCTGGAAGATACGCAGTATTTT
>TRBD1|TRBJ1-5|NA|TRBV7-2
CACSGDGTGVQPQHF
TGTGCCTGCTCTGGGGACGGGACAGGGGTCCAGCCCCAGCATTTT
>NA|TRBJ1-6|many|TRBV6-1
CASSNPNSPLHF
TGTGCCAGCAGTAACCCCAATTCACCCCTCCACTTT
>TRBD2|TRBJ2-1|many|TRBV2
CATSGLAGGPGEQFF
TGTGCCACCTCGGGACTAGCGGGAGGACCCGGTGAGCAGTTCTTC
>TRBD1|TRBJ1-1|few|TRBV18
CASSRLQGAKEAFF
TGTGCCAGCTCACGGCTACAGGGGGCTAAGGAAGCTTTCTTT
>NA|TRBJ1-2|many|TRBV5-1
CASSLAAADGYTF
TGCGCCAGCAGCTTGGCCGCCGCGGATGGCTACACCTTC
>NA|TRBJ1-2|many|TRBV9
CASSVATGSGYTF
TGTGCCAGCAGCGTAGCTACAGGGAGTGGCTACACCTTC
>NA|TRBJ1-5|many|TRBV28
CASSLPTGLYQPQHF
TGTGCCAGCAGTTTACCTACAGGATTGTACCAGCCCCAGCATTTT
>NA|TRBJ1-2|many|TRBV15
CATSSGYWPNYGYTF
TGTGCCACCAGCAGTGGGTATTGGCCTAACTATGGCTACACCTTC
>NA|TRBJ2-3|many|TRBV28
CASSNYAADTQYF
TGTGCCAGCAGCAATTATGCTGCAGATACGCAGTATTTT
>TRBD1|TRBJ2-7|NA|TRBV4-2
CASGDYGQGAGSYEQYF
TGTGCCAGCGGCGATTACGGACAGGGGGCAGGGTCCTACGAGCAGTACTTC
>TRBD1|TRBJ2-5|many|TRBV28
CASSPGTGLKTQYF
TGTGCCAGCAGCCCCGGGACAGGGCTTAAGACCCAGTACTTC
>NA|TRBJ1-2|many|TRBV20-1
CSASGINYGYTF
TGCAGTGCTAGTGGAATTAACTATGGCTACACCTTC
>NA|TRBJ1-1|NA|TRBV5-6
CASSLADRSSTEAFF
TGTGCCAGCAGCTTGGCTGATCGTAGTTCCACTGAAGCTTTCTTT
>TRBD2|TRBJ2-3|NA|TRBV20-1
CSARTGGQSVTDTQYF
TGCAGTGCTAGGACGGGGGGGCAGTCGGTCACAGATACGCAGTATTTT
>NA|TRBJ1-4|many|TRBV18
CASSPIREKLFF
TGTGCCAGCTCACCAATACGTGAAAAACTGTTTTTT
>NA|TRBJ2-1|NA|TRBV3-1
CASSHSYLGGDNEQFF
TGTGCCAGCAGCCACAGTTACCTCGGTGGCGATAATGAGCAGTTCTTC
>NA|TRBJ2-7|many|TRBV20-1
CSARRKGAGRFSYEQYF
TGCAGTGCTAGACGGAAGGGGGCGGGACGATTTTCCTACGAGCAGTACTTC
>NA|TRBJ1-1|NA|TRBV19
CASSMPGAAAFF
TGTGCCAGTAGTATGCCGGGGGCAGCGGCTTTCTTT